The 18 T cell receptor beta chains below all came from one sample that was sequenced in a study of T-cell reconstitution after alpha-beta-depleted transplantation in children (TCRdb year 2016). The sample's treatment or condition label is to be understood as: allogeneic hematopoietic cell transplantation with graft depleted of TCRalphabeta T cells and CD19 B cells. Library method: PCR. The reads were generated on an Illumina HiSeq 2500. Molecular barcoding was employed in the preparation of TCR libraries, with unique molecular identifiers being used to normalize TCRbeta repertoire quantification. TCRdb took the public reads, trimmed them with fastp at Q25, ran MiXCR for clone calling and kept in-frame beta chains. Rows with one shared CDR3 protein collapse into an entry with the most common genes and DNA. This sample lists around 450,000 distinct CDR3 sequences; around 15% were detected once. The ten top clones hold over 25% of the sample.

This specimen was PBMCs, mostly from graft donor cells, taken 360 days after TCRalphabeta/CD19-depleted stem cell transplant. The receptors were sampled from a boy under two years old who had a stem cell transplant for Wiskott-Aldrich syndrome, so the T cells may come from the graft donor.

This clonotype was detected ten times or more. The chain links TRBV12-3 or TRBV12-4 to TRBJ2-1; TRBD1 matches at 9 bases. The V segment lost 6 bases and the J segment 4 bases; nucleotides outside the gene matches: 4. The CDR3 runs 14 residues. CDR3 coding DNA: TGTGCCAGCAGCCCAGGGACAGGGTACAATGAGCAGTTCTTC. It translates to CASSPGTGYNEQFF.

The V call is TRBV4-2, the J call TRBJ2-3, with 8 bases lining up with TRBD2. CDR1 and CDR2 (germline): LGHNA, YNFKEQ. The J segment lost 2 bases and the V segment lost 0 bases, leaving 7 bases of the junction unmatched. This CDR3 comprises 17 residues. The CDR3 spells CASSQDFSGAFTDTQYF. The CDR3 nucleotides read TGTGCCAGCAGCCAAGACTTTAGCGGGGCCTTCACAGATACGCAGTATTTT.

There are many counts of this clonotype. This chain links TRBV12-3 or TRBV12-4 with TRBJ2-1; 11 bases match TRBD2. The CDR3 length is 15 residues. The V and J ends lost 4 bases and 7 bases, in that order; junction bases with no gene match: 6. CDR3 sequence (DNA): TGTGCCAGCAGTTATAGCGGGAGGGCCCCGAATGAGCAGTTCTTC. Residues: CASSYSGRAPNEQFF.

CDR3 in amino acids: CASSRWTDSYEQYF. The DNA for the CDR3 is TGCGCCAGCAGCCGATGGACTGATTCCTACGAGCAGTACTTC. The chain uses TRBV5-1 and TRBJ2-7, with a possible D match to TRBD2 (5 bases). V gave up 4 bases and J gave up 1 base, with 12 bases separating them. The CDR3 consists of 14 residues. Germline lookup yields CDR1 SGHRS and CDR2 YFSETQ.

This clonotype was observed a few times. This rearrangement joins TRBV18 to TRBJ1-1; the match to TRBD1 covers 8 bases. The germline CDR1 and CDR2 sequences are KGHSH and LQKENI. Trimming cost V 1 base and J 1 base; bases outside gene matches: 5. CDR3 length: 16 residues. The CDR3 is CASSPLQGASNTEAFF. In DNA, the CDR3 is TGTGCCAGCTCACCACTCCAGGGGGCGTCGAACACTGAAGCTTTCTTT.

This clonotype has just a few counts. The chain has TRBV5-1 and TRBJ2-3; D call uncertain. CDR1 and CDR2 from the germline V gene are SGHRS and YFSETQ. V dropped 0 bases and J dropped 0 bases, with 11 bases sitting between them. The CDR3 consists of 16 residues. The CDR3 DNA reads as TGCGCCAGCAGCTTGGTCCTCTGGGCCAGCACAGATACGCAGTATTTT. Amino acids: CASSLVLWASTDTQYF.

In its sample, this clonotype was seen many times. V usage is TRBV5-1 and J usage is TRBJ2-7; tentative D call: TRBD1 (6 bases). The CDR3 loop spans 17 amino acids. CDR1 and CDR2 (germline): SGHRS, YFSETQ. V lost 0 bases to trimming and J lost 7 bases, with 23 bases between them. As DNA, the CDR3 is TGCGCCAGCAGCTTGGACCGAGGCAGGGGAATTAAGGGTGAGCAGTACTTC. It specifies CASSLDRGRGIKGEQYF. Combining the CDR3 with reference TRBV5-1 and TRBJ2-7 gives the whole variable domain KAGVTQTPRYLIKTRGQQVTLSCSPISGHRSVSWYQQTPGQGLQFLFEYFSETQRNKGNFPGRFSGRQFSNSRSEMNVSTLELGDSALYLCASSLDRGRGIKGEQYFGPGTRLTVT.

This clonotype was detected a few times. The CDR3 sequence: CASSLATGKGYEQYF. In DNA, the CDR3 is TGCGCCAGCAGCTTGGCAACAGGGAAAGGATACGAGCAGTACTTC. The chain carries TRBV5-1 and TRBJ2-7, with D possibly TRBD1 on 6 matching bases. The V gene's germline CDR1 is SGHRS and CDR2 YFSETQ. The CDR3 is 15 residues long. The ends were cut back, 0 bases at V and 4 bases at J, with 14 bases in the middle.

This clonotype appeared once. The V gene is TRBV12-3 or TRBV12-4, the J gene TRBJ1-1; D perhaps matches TRBD1 (5 bases). The CDR3 is made up of 15 amino acids. Trimming took 0 bases from V and 7 from J, leaving 15 bases between them. CDR3 bases: TGTGCCAGCAGTTTAGCGTCGCGCAGGGTTGGTGAAGCTTTCTTT. Translating gives CASSLASRRVGEAFF.

This clonotype was observed a few times. This chain connects TRBV12-3 or TRBV12-4 to TRBJ2-1; a weak D match, TRBD2 (6 bases). V lost 6 bases to trimming and J lost 5 bases, with 23 bases between them. There are 17 residues in the CDR3. The CDR3 DNA reads as TGTGCCAGCAGGGGGAATGGGCGGGGAAGGGGTCACAATGAGCAGTTCTTC. It encodes CASRGNGRGRGHNEQFF.

The V gene is TRBV5-1, the J gene TRBJ2-1, with 12 bases that match TRBD2. From germline, CDR1 is SGHRS and CDR2 YFSETQ. The V and J ends lost 1 base and 4 bases, in that order; junction bases with no gene match: 24. The length of the CDR3 is 23 residues. In nucleotides, the CDR3 is TGCGCCAGCAGCTTGAGTTTTCTACAACGACTAGCGGGGGAGGGGAGGGAATACAATGAGCAGTTCTTC. Translated: CASSLSFLQRLAGEGREYNEQFF.

The chain links TRBV15 to TRBJ2-3; no clear D gene. V lost 4 bases and J lost 0, with 2 bases in between. This CDR3 is built from 12 residues. Germline CDR1 and CDR2: LNHNV and YYDKDF (reference sequence). DNA for the CDR3: TGTGCCACCAGCATAAGCACAGATACGCAGTATTTT. This translates into CATSISTDTQYF.

This clonotype was detected only a few times. The chain is built from TRBV5-1 and TRBJ2-7; D remains unclear. The CDR3 loop spans 13 amino acids. V lost 3 bases to trimming and J lost 3 bases, with 10 bases between them. The germline CDR1 and CDR2 sequences are SGHRS and YFSETQ. The CDR3 nucleotides read TGCGCCAGCAGCTCAGGTATTCACTACGAGCAGTACTTC. Its protein product is CASSSGIHYEQYF.

V gene TRBV25-1 combines with J gene TRBJ2-7; 11 nucleotides match TRBD2. Germline CDR1 is MGHDK and CDR2 is SYGVNS. The ends lost 7 bases at V and 0 bases at J; junction bases unmatched: 11. The CDR3 covers 17 residues. The CDR3 protein is CASTPNSGTSGSYEQYF. The CDR3 nucleotides read TGTGCCAGCACCCCCAACTCCGGGACTAGCGGCTCCTACGAGCAGTACTTC.

The rearrangement uses TRBV10-2 and TRBJ2-2; D tentatively fits TRBD1 or TRBD2 (5 bases each). The V end was cut by 6 bases, the J end by 8 bases, with 25 bases between. Germline CDR1 reads WSHSY; CDR2 reads SAAADI. This CDR3 is built from 17 residues. The CDR3 DNA reads as TGCGCCAGCAGGCTAACGGGACGGGGAAAGGGTCAAGGGGAGCTGTTTTTT. Translated, it gives CASRLTGRGKGQGELFF.

This clonotype occurred a few times. The genes are TRBV27 and TRBJ2-2, with D perhaps TRBD1 or TRBD2 (5 bases each). The germline V and J ends were trimmed by 2 bases and 5 bases, with 9 bases remaining between them. CDR3 length: 14 residues. Per the germline V gene, CDR1 is MNHEY and CDR2 is SMNVEV (reference sequence). Written as DNA, the CDR3 is TGTGCCAGCAGTTTAGAAGGGGAGACCGGGGAGCTGTTTTTT. Translating it yields CASSLEGETGELFF.

There are many counts of this clonotype. This chain connects TRBV7-9 to TRBJ2-6; D is undetermined. This CDR3 contains 13 residues. Deletions cut 3 bases from V and 5 bases from J, with 5 bases between. Germline V gene lookup returns CDR1 SEHNR and CDR2 FQNEAQ (reference sequence). The CDR3 is CASSFLRANVLTF. In nucleotides, the CDR3 is TGTGCCAGCAGCTTTCTTAGGGCCAACGTCCTGACTTTC.

This clonotype was seen only a few times. The J gene is TRBJ1-5, the V gene TRBV6-5; possibly TRBD1 for D (5 bases). Trimming took off 2 bases at V and 0 bases at J, with 14 bases between the two ends. The CDR3 runs 17 residues. The V gene's germline CDR1 is MNHEY and CDR2 SVGAGI. The CDR3 protein is CASSYPKSTVSNQPQHF. The DNA for the CDR3 is TGTGCCAGCAGTTACCCCAAATCGACAGTTAGCAATCAGCCCCAGCATTTT.